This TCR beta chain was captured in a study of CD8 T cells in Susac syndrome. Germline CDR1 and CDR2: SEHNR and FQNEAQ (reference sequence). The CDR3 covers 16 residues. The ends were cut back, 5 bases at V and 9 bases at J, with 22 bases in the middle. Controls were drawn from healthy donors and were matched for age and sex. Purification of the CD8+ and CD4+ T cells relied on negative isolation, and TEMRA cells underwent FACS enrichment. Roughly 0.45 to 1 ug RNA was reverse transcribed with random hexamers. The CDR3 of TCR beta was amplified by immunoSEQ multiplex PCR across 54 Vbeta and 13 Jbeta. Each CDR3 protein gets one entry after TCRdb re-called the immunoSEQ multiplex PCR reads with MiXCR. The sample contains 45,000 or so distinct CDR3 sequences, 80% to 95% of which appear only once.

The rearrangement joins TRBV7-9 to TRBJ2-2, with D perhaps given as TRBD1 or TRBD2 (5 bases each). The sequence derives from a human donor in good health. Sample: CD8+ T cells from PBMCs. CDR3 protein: CASSPSFGAGIRELFF. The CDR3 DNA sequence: TGTGCCAGCAGCCCAAGTTTTGGGGCGGGCATCCGGGAGCTGTTTTTT.